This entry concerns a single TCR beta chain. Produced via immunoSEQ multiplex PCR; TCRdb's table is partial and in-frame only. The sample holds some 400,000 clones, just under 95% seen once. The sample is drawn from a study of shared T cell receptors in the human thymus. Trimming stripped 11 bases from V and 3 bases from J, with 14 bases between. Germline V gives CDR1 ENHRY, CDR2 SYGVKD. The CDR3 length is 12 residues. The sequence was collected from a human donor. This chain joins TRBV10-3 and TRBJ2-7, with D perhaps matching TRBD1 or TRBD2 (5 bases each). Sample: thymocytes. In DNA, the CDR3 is TGTGCCCCCCGGGACGGCTACTACGAGCAGTACTTC. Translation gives CAPRDGYYEQYF.